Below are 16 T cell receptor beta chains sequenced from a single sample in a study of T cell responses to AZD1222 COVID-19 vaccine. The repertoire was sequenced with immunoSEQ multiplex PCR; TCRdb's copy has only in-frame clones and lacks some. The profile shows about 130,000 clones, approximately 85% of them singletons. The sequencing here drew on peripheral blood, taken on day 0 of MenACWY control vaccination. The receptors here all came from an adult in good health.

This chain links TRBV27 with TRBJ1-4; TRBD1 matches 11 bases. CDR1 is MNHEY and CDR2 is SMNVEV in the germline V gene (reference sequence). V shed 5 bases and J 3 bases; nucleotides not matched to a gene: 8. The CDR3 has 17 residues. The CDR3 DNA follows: TGTGCCAGCAGTCTTGGACAGGGGGCGCTTCCTAATGAAAAACTGTTTTTT. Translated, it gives CASSLGQGALPNEKLFF.

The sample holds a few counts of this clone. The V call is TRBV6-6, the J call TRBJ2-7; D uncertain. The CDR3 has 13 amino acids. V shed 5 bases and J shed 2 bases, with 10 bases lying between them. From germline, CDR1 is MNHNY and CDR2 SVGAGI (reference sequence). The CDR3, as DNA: TGTGCCAGCAGTGCCTTGAGCGCCTACGAGCAGTACTTC. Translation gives CASSALSAYEQYF.

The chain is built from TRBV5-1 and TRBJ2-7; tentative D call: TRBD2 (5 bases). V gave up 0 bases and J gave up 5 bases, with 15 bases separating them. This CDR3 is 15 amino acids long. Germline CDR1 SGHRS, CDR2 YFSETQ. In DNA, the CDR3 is TGCGCCAGCAGCTTGGGCGGGCTAGCTGACGACGAGCAGTACTTC. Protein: CASSLGGLADDEQYF. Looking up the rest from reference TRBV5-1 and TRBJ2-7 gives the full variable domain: KAGVTQTPRYLIKTRGQQVTLSCSPISGHRSVSWYQQTPGQGLQFLFEYFSETQRNKGNFPGRFSGRQFSNSRSEMNVSTLELGDSALYLCASSLGGLADDEQYFGPGTRLTVT.

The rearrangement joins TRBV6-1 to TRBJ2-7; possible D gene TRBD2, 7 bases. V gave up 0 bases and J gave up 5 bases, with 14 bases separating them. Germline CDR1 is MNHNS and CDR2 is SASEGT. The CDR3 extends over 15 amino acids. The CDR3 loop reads CASSEAGGRANEQYF. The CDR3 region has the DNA TGTGCCAGCAGTGAAGCGGGGGGGCGCGCCAACGAGCAGTACTTC.

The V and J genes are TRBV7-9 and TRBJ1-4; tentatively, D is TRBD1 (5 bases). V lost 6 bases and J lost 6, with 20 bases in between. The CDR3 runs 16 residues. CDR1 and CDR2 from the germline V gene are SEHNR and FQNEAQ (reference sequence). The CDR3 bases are TGTGCCAGCAGAATAGCAGGCGAGGGCAGGGATGAAAAACTGTTTTTT. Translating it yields CASRIAGEGRDEKLFF.

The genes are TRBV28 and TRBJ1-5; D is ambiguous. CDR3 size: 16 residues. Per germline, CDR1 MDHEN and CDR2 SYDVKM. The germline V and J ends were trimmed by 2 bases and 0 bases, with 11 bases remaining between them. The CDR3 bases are TGTGCCAGCAGTTTACTTGCACGGAATAGCAATCAGCCCCAGCATTTT. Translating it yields CASSLLARNSNQPQHF.

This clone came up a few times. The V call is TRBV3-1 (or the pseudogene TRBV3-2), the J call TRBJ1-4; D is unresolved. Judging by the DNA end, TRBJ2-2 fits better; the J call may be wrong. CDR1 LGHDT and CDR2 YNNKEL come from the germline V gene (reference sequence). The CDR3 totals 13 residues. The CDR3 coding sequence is TGTGCCAGCAGCCGGATAGTCGACAGGGAGCTGTTTTTT. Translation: CASSRIVDRELFF.

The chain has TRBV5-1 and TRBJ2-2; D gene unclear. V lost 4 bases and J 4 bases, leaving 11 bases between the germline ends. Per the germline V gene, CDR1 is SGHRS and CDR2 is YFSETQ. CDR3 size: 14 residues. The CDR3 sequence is CASSTTLPTGELFF. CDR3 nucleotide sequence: TGCGCCAGCAGCACTACACTACCCACCGGGGAGCTGTTTTTT.

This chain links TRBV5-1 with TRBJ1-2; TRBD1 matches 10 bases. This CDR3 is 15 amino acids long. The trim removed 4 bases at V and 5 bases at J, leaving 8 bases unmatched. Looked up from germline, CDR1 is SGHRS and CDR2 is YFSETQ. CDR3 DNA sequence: TGCGCCAGCAGCACCGCCGGGACAGGGGAGTATGGCTACACCTTC. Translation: CASSTAGTGEYGYTF. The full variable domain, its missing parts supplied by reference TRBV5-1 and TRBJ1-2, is KAGVTQTPRYLIKTRGQQVTLSCSPISGHRSVSWYQQTPGQGLQFLFEYFSETQRNKGNFPGRFSGRQFSNSRSEMNVSTLELGDSALYLCASSTAGTGEYGYTFGSGTRLTVV.

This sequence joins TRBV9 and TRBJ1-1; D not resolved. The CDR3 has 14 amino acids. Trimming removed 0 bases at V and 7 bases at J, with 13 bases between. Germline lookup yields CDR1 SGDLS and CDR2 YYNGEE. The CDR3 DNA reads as TGTGCCAGCAGCGTAGTTCCCGGAGAAGGTGAAGCTTTCTTT. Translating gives CASSVVPGEGEAFF.

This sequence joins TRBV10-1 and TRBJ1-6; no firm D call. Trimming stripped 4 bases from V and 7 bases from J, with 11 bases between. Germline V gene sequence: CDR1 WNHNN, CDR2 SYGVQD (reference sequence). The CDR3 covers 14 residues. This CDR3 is CASSAVMMNSPLHF. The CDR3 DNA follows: TGCGCCAGCAGTGCGGTCATGATGAATTCACCCCTCCACTTT.

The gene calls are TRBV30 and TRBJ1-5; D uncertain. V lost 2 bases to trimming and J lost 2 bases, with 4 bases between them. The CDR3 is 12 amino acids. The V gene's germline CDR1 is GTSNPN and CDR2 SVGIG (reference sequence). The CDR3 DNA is TGTGCCTGGAGTCCAGGCAATCAGCCCCAGCATTTT. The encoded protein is CAWSPGNQPQHF.

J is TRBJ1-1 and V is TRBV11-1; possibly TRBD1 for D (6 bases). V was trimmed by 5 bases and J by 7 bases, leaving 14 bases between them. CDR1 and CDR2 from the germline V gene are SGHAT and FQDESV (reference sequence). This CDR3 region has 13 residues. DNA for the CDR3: TGTGCCAGCAGCCCTGGGACATTAGGTGAAGCTTTCTTT. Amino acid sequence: CASSPGTLGEAFF. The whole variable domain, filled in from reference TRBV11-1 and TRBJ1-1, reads EAEVAQSPRYKITEKSQAVAFWCDPISGHATLYWYRQILGQGPELLVQFQDESVVDDSQLPKDRFSAERLKGVDSTLKIQPAELGDSAMYLCASSPGTLGEAFFGQGTRLTVV.

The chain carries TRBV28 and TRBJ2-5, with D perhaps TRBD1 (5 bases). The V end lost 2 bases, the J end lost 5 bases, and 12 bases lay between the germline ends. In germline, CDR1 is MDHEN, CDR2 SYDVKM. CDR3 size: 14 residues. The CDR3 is CASSLPPGKETQYF. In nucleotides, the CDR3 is TGTGCCAGCAGTTTACCACCAGGGAAGGAGACCCAGTACTTC.

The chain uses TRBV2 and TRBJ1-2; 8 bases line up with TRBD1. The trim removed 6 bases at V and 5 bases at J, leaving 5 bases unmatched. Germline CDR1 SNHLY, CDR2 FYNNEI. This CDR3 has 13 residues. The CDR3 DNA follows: TGTGCCAGCAGCCGACAGGGGAGGTATGGCTACACCTTC. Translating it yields CASSRQGRYGYTF.

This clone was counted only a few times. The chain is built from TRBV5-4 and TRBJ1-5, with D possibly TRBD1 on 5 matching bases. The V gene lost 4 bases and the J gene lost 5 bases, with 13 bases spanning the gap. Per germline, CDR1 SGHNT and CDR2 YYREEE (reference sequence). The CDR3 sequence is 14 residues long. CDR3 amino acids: CASSRWGSDQPQHF. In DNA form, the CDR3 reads TGTGCCAGCAGCCGATGGGGGTCGGATCAGCCCCAGCATTTT.